The sample holds one count of the clone carrying this T cell receptor (beta chain). The sample originates from a study of blood T cell repertoires in COVID-19. Study information: The study drew acute and convalescent COVID-19 samples from the United States, Italy and Spain. Nucleic acid was either cDNA or gDNA, and it came from T cells, B-cell-depleted T cells, or PBMCs.

V lost 4 bases and J lost 8; bases outside the gene matches: 5. The CDR3 contains 13 residues. The germline CDR1 and CDR2 sequences are LGHDT and YNNKEL (reference sequence). Produced via immunoSEQ multiplex PCR; TCRdb's table is partial and in-frame only. The sample lists hundreds of thousands of clones; approximately 85% were seen once. The gene calls are TRBV3-1 (or the pseudogene TRBV3-2) and TRBJ1-2; 9 nucleotides match TRBD1. Sequenced material: peripheral blood. This receptor was taken from a man aged 45-65 years with active or convalescent COVID-19. CDR3 in amino acids: CASSLRDRVGYTF. The DNA of the CDR3 is TGTGCCAGCAGCCTGAGGGACAGGGTCGGCTACACCTTC.